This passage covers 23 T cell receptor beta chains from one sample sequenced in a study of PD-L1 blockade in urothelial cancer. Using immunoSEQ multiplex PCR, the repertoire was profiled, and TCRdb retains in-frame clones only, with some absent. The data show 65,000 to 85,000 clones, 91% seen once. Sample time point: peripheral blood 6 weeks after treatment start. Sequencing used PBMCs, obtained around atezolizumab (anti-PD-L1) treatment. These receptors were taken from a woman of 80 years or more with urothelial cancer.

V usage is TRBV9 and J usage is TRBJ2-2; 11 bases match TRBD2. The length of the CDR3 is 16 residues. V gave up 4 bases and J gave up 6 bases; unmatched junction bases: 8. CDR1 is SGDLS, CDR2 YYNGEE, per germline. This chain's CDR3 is CASSITSGSFAGELFF. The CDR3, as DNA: TGTGCCAGCAGCATAACTAGCGGGAGTTTTGCCGGGGAGCTGTTTTTT.

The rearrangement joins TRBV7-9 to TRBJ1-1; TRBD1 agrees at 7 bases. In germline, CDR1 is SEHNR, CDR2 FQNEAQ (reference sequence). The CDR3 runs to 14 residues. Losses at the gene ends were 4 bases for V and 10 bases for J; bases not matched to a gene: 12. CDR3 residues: CASSYRQDRMAAFF. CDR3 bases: TGTGCCAGCAGCTATCGCCAGGACAGGATGGCAGCTTTCTTT.

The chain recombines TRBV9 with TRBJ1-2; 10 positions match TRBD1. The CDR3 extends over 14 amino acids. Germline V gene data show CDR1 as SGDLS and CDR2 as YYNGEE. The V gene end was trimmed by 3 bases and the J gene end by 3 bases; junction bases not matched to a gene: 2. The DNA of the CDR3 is TGTGCCAGCAGCGCCGGACAGGGGGACTATGGCTACACCTTC. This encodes CASSAGQGDYGYTF.

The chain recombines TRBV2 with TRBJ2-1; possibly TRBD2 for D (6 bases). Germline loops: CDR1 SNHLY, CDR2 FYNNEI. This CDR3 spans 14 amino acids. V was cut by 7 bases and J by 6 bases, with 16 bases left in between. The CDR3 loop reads CASTQGTPGNEQFF. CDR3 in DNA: TGTGCCAGCACCCAAGGGACTCCGGGCAATGAGCAGTTCTTC.

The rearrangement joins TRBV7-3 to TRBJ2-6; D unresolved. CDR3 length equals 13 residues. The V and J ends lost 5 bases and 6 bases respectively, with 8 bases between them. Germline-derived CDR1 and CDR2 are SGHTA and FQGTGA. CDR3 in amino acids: CASSPQEANVLTF. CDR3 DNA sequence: TGTGCCAGCAGCCCCCAGGAGGCCAACGTCCTGACTTTC.

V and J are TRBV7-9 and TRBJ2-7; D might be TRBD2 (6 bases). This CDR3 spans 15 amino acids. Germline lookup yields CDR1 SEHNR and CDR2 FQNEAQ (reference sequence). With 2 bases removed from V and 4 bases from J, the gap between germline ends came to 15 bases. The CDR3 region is CASSLMGGGGYEQYF. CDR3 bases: TGTGCCAGCAGCTTAATGGGGGGAGGAGGTTACGAGCAGTACTTC. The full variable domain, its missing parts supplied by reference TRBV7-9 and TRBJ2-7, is DTGVSQNPRHKITKRGQNVTFRCDPISEHNRLYWYRQTLGQGPEFLTYFQNEAQLEKSRLLSDRFSAERPKGSFSTLEIQRTEQGDSAMYLCASSLMGGGGYEQYFGPGTRLTVT.

CDR3 sequence reads: CASSIRGRDQPQHF. For the CDR3, the DNA is TGTGCCAGTAGTATTCGCGGGAGGGATCAGCCCCAGCATTTT. V is TRBV19 and J is TRBJ1-5; D uncertain. Per the germline V gene, CDR1 is LNHDA and CDR2 is SQIVND (reference sequence). CDR3 length: 14 amino acids. V was trimmed by 3 bases and J by 5 bases, leaving 11 bases between them.

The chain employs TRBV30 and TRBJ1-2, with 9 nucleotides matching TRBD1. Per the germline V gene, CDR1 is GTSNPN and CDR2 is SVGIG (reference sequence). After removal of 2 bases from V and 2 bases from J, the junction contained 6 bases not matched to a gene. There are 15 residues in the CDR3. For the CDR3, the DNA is TGTGCCTGGAGTCCGGGACAGGGCCAGAACTATGGCTACACCTTC. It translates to CAWSPGQGQNYGYTF.

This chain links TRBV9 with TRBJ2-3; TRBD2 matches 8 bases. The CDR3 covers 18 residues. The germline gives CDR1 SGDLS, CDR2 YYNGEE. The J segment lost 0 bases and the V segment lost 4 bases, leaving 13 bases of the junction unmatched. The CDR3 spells CASSPTSGGLASTDTQYF. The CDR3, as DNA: TGTGCCAGCAGCCCAACTAGCGGAGGGTTGGCTAGCACAGATACGCAGTATTTT.

The CDR3 coding sequence is TGTGCCAGCTCACCCTGGGACAGTCAATCACTCACAGATACGCAGTATTTT. Its translation: CASSPWDSQSLTDTQYF. The V call is TRBV18, the J call TRBJ2-3, with 7 bases lining up with TRBD1. V was pared by 3 bases and J by 2 bases, with 11 bases of the junction left unmatched. Germline V lookup: CDR1 KGHSH, CDR2 LQKENI. This CDR3 comprises 17 residues.

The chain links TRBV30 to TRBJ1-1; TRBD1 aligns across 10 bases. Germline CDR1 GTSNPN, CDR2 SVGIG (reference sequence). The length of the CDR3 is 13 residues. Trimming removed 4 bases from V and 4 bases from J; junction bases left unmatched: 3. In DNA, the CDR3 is TGTGCCTGGACCAGGACAGGGGGCACTGAAGCTTTCTTT. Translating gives CAWTRTGGTEAFF.

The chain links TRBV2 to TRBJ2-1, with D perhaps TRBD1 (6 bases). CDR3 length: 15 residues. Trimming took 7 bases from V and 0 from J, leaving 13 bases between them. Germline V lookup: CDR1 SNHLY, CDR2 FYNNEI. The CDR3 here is CASTERTASYNEQFF. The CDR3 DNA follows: TGTGCCAGCACCGAGAGGACAGCCTCCTACAATGAGCAGTTCTTC.

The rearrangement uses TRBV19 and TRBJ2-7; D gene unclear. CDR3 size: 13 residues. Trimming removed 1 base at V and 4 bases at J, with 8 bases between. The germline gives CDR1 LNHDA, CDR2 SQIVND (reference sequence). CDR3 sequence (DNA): TGTGCCAGTAGTATAGGGGCAGAGTACGAGCAGTACTTC. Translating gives CASSIGAEYEQYF.

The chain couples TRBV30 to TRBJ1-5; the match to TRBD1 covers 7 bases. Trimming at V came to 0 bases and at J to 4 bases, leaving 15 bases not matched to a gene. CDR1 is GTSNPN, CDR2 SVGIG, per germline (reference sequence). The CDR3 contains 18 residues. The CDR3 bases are TGTGCCTGGAGTGTTAATTCCAGGGGGTCACACGATAATCAGCCCCAGCATTTT. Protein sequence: CAWSVNSRGSHDNQPQHF. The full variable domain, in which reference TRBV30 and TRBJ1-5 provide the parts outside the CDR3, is SQTIHQWPATLVQPVGSPLSLECTVEGTSNPNLYWYRQAAGRGLQLLFYSVGIGQISSEVPQNLSASRPQDRQFILSSKKLLLSDSGFYLCAWSVNSRGSHDNQPQHFGDGTRLSIL.

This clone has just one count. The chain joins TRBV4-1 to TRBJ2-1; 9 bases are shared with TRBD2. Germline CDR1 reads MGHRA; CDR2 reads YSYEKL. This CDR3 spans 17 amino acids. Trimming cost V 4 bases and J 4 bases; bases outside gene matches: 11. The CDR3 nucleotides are TGCGCCAGCAGCCCCGACGCGGCGGGAGGGATTTACAATGAGCAGTTCTTC. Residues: CASSPDAAGGIYNEQFF.

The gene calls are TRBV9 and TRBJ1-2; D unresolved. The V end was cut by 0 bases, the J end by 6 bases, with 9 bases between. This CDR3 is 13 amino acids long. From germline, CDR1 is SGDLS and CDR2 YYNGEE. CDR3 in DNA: TGTGCCAGCAGCGTAGGGAGGGCTGATGGCTACACCTTC. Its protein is CASSVGRADGYTF.

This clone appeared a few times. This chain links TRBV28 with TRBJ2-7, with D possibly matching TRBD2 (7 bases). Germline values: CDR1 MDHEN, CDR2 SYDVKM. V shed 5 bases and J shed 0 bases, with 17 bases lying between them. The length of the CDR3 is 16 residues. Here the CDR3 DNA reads TGTGCCAGCAGTCTACCGGGGGGCGCTAGCTCCTACGAGCAGTACTTC. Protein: CASSLPGGASSYEQYF.

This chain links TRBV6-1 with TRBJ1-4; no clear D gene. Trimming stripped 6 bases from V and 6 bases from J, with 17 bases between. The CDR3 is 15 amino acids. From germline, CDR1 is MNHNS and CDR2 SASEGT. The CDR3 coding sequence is TGTGCCAGCAGCGAGTCACGCCTCGGGGATGAAAAACTGTTTTTT. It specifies CASSESRLGDEKLFF.

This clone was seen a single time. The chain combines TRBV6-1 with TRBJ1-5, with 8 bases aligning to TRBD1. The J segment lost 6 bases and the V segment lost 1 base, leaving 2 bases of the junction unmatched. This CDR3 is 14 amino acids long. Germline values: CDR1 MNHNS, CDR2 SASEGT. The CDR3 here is CASSEGTGLQPQHF. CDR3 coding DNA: TGTGCCAGCAGTGAAGGGACAGGGCTTCAGCCCCAGCATTTT.

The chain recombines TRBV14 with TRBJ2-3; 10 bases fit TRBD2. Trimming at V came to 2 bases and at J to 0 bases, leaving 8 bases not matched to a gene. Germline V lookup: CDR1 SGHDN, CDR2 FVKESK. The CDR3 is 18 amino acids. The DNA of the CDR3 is TGTGCCAGCAGCCAACGGACTAGCGGACCACCGAGCACAGATACGCAGTATTTT. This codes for CASSQRTSGPPSTDTQYF.

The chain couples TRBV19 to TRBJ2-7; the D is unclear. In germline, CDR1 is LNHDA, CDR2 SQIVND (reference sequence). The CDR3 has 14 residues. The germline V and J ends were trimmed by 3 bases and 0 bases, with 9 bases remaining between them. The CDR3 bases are TGTGCCAGTAGTATCCGACCTAGCTCCTACGAGCAGTACTTC. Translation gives CASSIRPSSYEQYF.

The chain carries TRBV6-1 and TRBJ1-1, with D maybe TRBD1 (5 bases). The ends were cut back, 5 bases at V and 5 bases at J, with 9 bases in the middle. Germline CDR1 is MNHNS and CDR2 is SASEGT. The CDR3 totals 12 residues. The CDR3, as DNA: TGTGCCAGCAGTACCAGACAGACTGAAGCTTTCTTT. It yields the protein CASSTRQTEAFF.

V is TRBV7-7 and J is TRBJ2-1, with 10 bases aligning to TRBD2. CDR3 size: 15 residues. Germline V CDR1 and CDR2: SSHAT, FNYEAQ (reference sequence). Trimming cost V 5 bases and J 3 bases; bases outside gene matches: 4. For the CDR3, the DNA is TGTGCCAGCAGCCCGTGGACTAGCGGCTACAATGAGCAGTTCTTC. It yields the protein CASSPWTSGYNEQFF.